This TCR beta chain was recovered during a study of beta chain features in type 1 diabetes. At the level of the study: Analysis included 107,917,701 sorted cells drawn from all samples.

Study-wide results and limits: Researchers report that Type 1 diabetes patients had moderately but significantly shorter TCRB CDR3s across all four CD4+ subsets.

V was clipped by 2 bases and J by 5 bases, with 19 bases between them. Germline V CDR1 and CDR2: GTSNPN, SVGIG (reference sequence). This CDR3 contains 15 residues. cDNA synthesis used the whole RNA isolate, giving expressed TCRB sequences. An average of around 3.9 million reads was obtained for naive, central memory and regulatory T cell samples. The data were produced by immunoSEQ multiplex PCR, yet TCRdb's version contains in-frame clones alone and is incomplete. This table holds some 44,000 clones, over 50% found once. By way of CD45RO/CCR7/CD25/CD127/CD95/CD27, the CD4+ regulatory, stem cell-like memory, central memory and naive cells were sorted. To note about this clone: Antigen unknown.

The rearrangement uses TRBV30 and TRBJ2-7; D is unclear. Material for sequencing was Tregs from blood. The sequence was collected from a woman between 18 and 29 years old in good health. In DNA, the CDR3 is TGTGCCTGGAGTTCGGTGCCATCCCTTTTCGACGAGCAGTACTTC. It encodes CAWSSVPSLFDEQYF.